This T cell receptor (beta chain) was retrieved from a study of blood T cell repertoires in COVID-19. Assay: immunoSEQ multiplex PCR; the TCRdb copy retains only in-frame clones and omits some. Of around 120,000 clones detected, roughly nine tenths appear once; the ten largest clones hold approximately 5%. Germline CDR1 and CDR2: MNHEY and SVGAGI. CDR3 length equals 14 residues. Trimming at V came to 5 bases and at J to 5 bases, leaving 9 bases not matched to a gene. This sequence originates from a man in his fifties or sixties with COVID-19, enrolled during active disease. The sample comprised peripheral blood. The chain links TRBV6-5 to TRBJ2-7; 7 positions agree with TRBD2. The CDR3 protein is CASSPRSGIDEQYF. Written as DNA, the CDR3 is TGTGCCAGCAGTCCCAGGAGCGGGATCGACGAGCAGTACTTC.